This is a list of T cell receptor beta chains from one sample in a study of blood T cell repertoires in COVID-19. Clones were sequenced by immunoSEQ multiplex PCR, and TCRdb holds only the in-frame ones, with some missing. The table records fewer than 45,000 clones, 70% to 80% of them present only once. The sample was peripheral blood. The receptors here all came from a man between 60 and 75 years old with active COVID-19. The CDR3 runs from the conserved cysteine through the conserved F or W. Each record gives: CDR3 protein, CDR3 DNA, V gene, clone size, CDR3 length, J gene, D gene. D genes are given only for firm matches. Clone size appears in some rows only: once, few, many, or a class for an expanded clone.

CDR3aa: CSVEAGQNYGYTF
CDR3nt: TGCAGCGTTGAAGCCGGACAGAACTATGGCTACACCTTC
v_gene: TRBV29-1
abundance: -
len: 13
j_gene: TRBJ1-2
d_gene: -

CDR3aa: CASSPGGNVNYGYTF
CDR3nt: TGCGCCAGCAGCCCCGGGGGGAACGTAAACTATGGCTACACCTTC
v_gene: TRBV4-1
abundance: -
len: 15
j_gene: TRBJ1-2
d_gene: -

CDR3aa: CASSSGTGDSNQPQHF
CDR3nt: TGTGCCAGCTCATCGGGGACAGGGGATAGCAATCAGCCCCAGCATTTT
v_gene: TRBV18
abundance: -
len: 16
j_gene: TRBJ1-5
d_gene: TRBD1

CDR3aa: CASSLAGGPYNEQFF
CDR3nt: TGTGCCAGCAGCTTAGCGGGGGGGCCCTACAATGAGCAGTTCTTC
v_gene: TRBV7-2
abundance: -
len: 15
j_gene: TRBJ2-1
d_gene: -

CDR3aa: CASSPRQAQGEKLFF
CDR3nt: TGTGCCAGCTCACCGCGTCAGGCGCAGGGTGAAAAACTGTTTTTT
v_gene: TRBV18
abundance: -
len: 15
j_gene: TRBJ1-4
d_gene: -

CDR3aa: CAWTTGAYTGAFF
CDR3nt: TGTGCCTGGACGACAGGGGCTTATACTGGGGCTTTCTTT
v_gene: TRBV30
abundance: -
len: 13
j_gene: TRBJ1-1
d_gene: TRBD1

CDR3aa: CAISERAPATNEKLFF
CDR3nt: TGTGCCATCAGTGAGAGAGCACCTGCAACTAATGAAAAACTGTTTTTT
v_gene: TRBV10-3
abundance: -
len: 16
j_gene: TRBJ1-4
d_gene: -

CDR3aa: CASSQDPWTSGTHNEQFF
CDR3nt: TGTGCCAGCAGCCAAGATCCTTGGACTAGCGGAACTCACAATGAGCAGTTCTTC
v_gene: TRBV3-1/TRBV3-2
abundance: -
len: 18
j_gene: TRBJ2-1
d_gene: TRBD2

CDR3aa: CASSPRGGRGSSPLHF
CDR3nt: TGTGCCAGCAGCCCAAGGGGGGGCAGGGGCAGTTCACCCCTCCACTTT
v_gene: TRBV3-1/TRBV3-2
abundance: -
len: 16
j_gene: TRBJ1-6
d_gene: -

CDR3aa: CASSGPGGEQFF
CDR3nt: TGTGCCAGCAGTGGACCGGGCGGGGAGCAGTTCTTC
v_gene: TRBV12-3/TRBV12-4
abundance: -
len: 12
j_gene: TRBJ2-1
d_gene: -

CDR3aa: CASSPRDRVNYGYTF
CDR3nt: TGTGCCAGCAGCCCGAGGGACAGGGTCAACTATGGCTACACCTTC
v_gene: TRBV3-1/TRBV3-2
abundance: once
len: 15
j_gene: TRBJ1-2
d_gene: TRBD1

CDR3aa: CASRTDSYEQYF
CDR3nt: TGTGCCAGCCGGACAGACTCCTACGAGCAGTACTTC
v_gene: TRBV18
abundance: -
len: 12
j_gene: TRBJ2-7
d_gene: -

CDR3aa: CASSAQTGGNSPLHF
CDR3nt: TGCGCCAGCAGCGCCCAGACAGGGGGGAATTCACCCCTCCACTTT
v_gene: TRBV5-1
abundance: few
len: 15
j_gene: TRBJ1-6
d_gene: TRBD1

CDR3aa: CASSSFIDRNANTGELFF
CDR3nt: TGTGCCAGCAGTTCTTTTATCGACAGAAACGCGAACACCGGGGAGCTGTTTTTT
v_gene: TRBV11-2
abundance: -
len: 18
j_gene: TRBJ2-2
d_gene: -